The rows below give T cell receptor beta chains drawn from one sample of a study of identical twins. TCRdb reprocessed the 5' RACE reads via MiXCR and lists one record per CDR3 protein. Of 1.5 million to 2 million distinct CDR3 sequences in the sample, under 35% were seen once. Sequenced: cord blood. The receptors here all came from a newborn girl in good health. Each CDR3 is given with its conserved first and last residue. A D gene is named only where the DNA matches it firmly. Not every row has a clone size; where given, it reads once, few, many or a size class.

abundance	d_gene	v_gene	j_gene	CDR3aa	CDR3nt
-	-	TRBV6-2/TRBV6-3	TRBJ2-5	CASSYYQRDQETQYF	TGTGCCAGCAGTTACTATCAGCGGGACCAAGAGACCCAGTACTTC
few	-	TRBV7-9	TRBJ1-4	CASSSLAATNEKLFF	TGTGCCAGCAGCTCGTTAGCGGCAACTAATGAAAAACTGTTTTTT
many	TRBD2	TRBV12-3/TRBV12-4	TRBJ2-3	CASTRLAATDTQYF	TGTGCCTCTACCCGGCTAGCGGCCACAGATACGCAGTATTTT
-	TRBD2	TRBV12-3/TRBV12-4	TRBJ2-1	CASTPNARLAGYNEQFF	TGTGCCAGCACCCCTAATGCCCGTCTAGCGGGATACAATGAGCAGTTCTTC
many	TRBD2	TRBV29-1	TRBJ2-3	CSVSGGTDTQYF	TGCAGCGTTAGCGGGGGCACAGATACGCAGTATTTT
-	TRBD2	TRBV20-1	TRBJ2-1	CSARGGLAGGPYLNEQFF	TGCAGTGCTAGGGGTGGACTAGCGGGAGGCCCGTACCTCAATGAGCAGTTCTTC
few	-	TRBV24-1	TRBJ2-7	CATRQGPLGSYEQYF	TGTGCCACCAGGCAGGGCCCCCTGGGCTCCTACGAGCAGTACTTC
few	-	TRBV27	TRBJ1-4	CASSLGRREKLFF	TGTGCCAGCAGTTTAGGGCGTCGCGAAAAACTGTTTTTT
once	-	TRBV27	TRBJ2-3	CASSYKGSSSTDTQYF	TGTGCCAGCAGTTATAAGGGGTCGTCTAGCACAGATACGCAGTATTTT
-	-	TRBV19	TRBJ1-2	CASSLYRSSNYGYTF	TGTGCCAGTAGTCTATACAGGAGTTCTAACTATGGCTACACCTTC
-	-	TRBV7-9	TRBJ1-2	CASGLPSLEGVDGYTF	TGTGCCAGCGGCTTACCCTCTCTGGAAGGGGTTGATGGCTACACCTTC
few	TRBD1	TRBV5-6	TRBJ1-2	CASSHFGQGEGYGYTF	TGTGCCAGCAGCCACTTCGGACAGGGTGAGGGCTATGGCTACACCTTC
-	-	TRBV20-1	TRBJ1-5	CSASDRIQPQHF	TGCAGTGCTTCAGACAGAATTCAGCCCCAGCATTTT
many	TRBD1	TRBV9	TRBJ2-4	CASSPKTGVGKNIQYF	TGTGCCAGCAGCCCCAAGACAGGGGTGGGCAAAAACATTCAGTACTTC
-	-	TRBV11-2	TRBJ2-1	CASSLGYYAQVPLDYIYNEQFF	TGTGCCAGCAGCTTAGGTTACTATGCACAGGTACCGCTCGACTACATCTACAATGAGCAGTTCTTC
few	TRBD1	TRBV5-6	TRBJ2-7	CASSHPGQGESEQYF	TGTGCCAGCAGCCACCCAGGACAGGGGGAGAGCGAGCAGTACTTC
few	-	TRBV28	TRBJ2-3	CASSFGRLGDTQYF	TGTGCCAGCAGTTTCGGCCGATTGGGGGATACGCAGTATTTT
once	-	TRBV6-5	TRBJ2-7	CASTQDPRSYEQYF	TGTGCCAGCACCCAAGACCCTCGCTCCTACGAGCAGTACTTC
-	TRBD2	TRBV20-1	TRBJ2-7	CSARQLARAYEQYF	TGCAGTGCTAGGCAACTAGCGCGGGCCTACGAGCAGTACTTC
-	-	TRBV28	TRBJ1-3	CASSFWGGSSGNTIYF	TGTGCCAGCAGTTTTTGGGGGGGAAGCTCTGGAAACACCATATATTTT
-	-	TRBV5-1	TRBJ1-2	CASSLVGTSSYGYTF	TGCGCCAGCAGCTTGGTGGGGACCTCTAGCTATGGCTACACCTTC
many	-	TRBV12-3/TRBV12-4	TRBJ2-1	CASSPPGWAYNEQFF	TGTGCCAGCAGTCCCCCAGGGTGGGCCTACAATGAGCAGTTCTTC
-	-	TRBV7-9	TRBJ1-6	CASSRRSGAAWNSPLHF	TGTGCCAGCAGCAGAAGATCCGGGGCGGCTTGGAATTCACCCCTCCACTTT
-	-	TRBV5-1	TRBJ2-7	CASRPQAQGSYEQYF	TGCGCCAGCAGACCCCAAGCGCAGGGTTCCTACGAGCAGTACTTC
few	TRBD1	TRBV24-1	TRBJ1-4	CATSDSALDREGEKLFF	TGTGCCACCAGTGATTCCGCGCTGGACAGGGAGGGAGAAAAACTGTTTTTT
few	-	TRBV20-1	TRBJ1-5	CSAPPRGDQPQHF	TGCAGTGCTCCCCCCCGGGGAGATCAGCCCCAGCATTTT
few	-	TRBV7-2	TRBJ2-5	CASSQSIHQETQYF	TGTGCCAGCAGCCAGTCGATCCACCAAGAGACCCAGTACTTC
-	-	TRBV7-8	TRBJ2-1	CASSLRPLSYNEQFF	TGTGCCAGCAGCTTACGACCCCTCTCCTACAATGAGCAGTTCTTC
few	-	TRBV5-4	TRBJ1-6	CASTPYGALNSPLHF	TGTGCCAGCACCCCCTACGGGGCACTGAATTCACCCCTCCACTTT
once	TRBD1	TRBV11-1	TRBJ1-1	CASSSSTGGGTEAFF	TGTGCCAGCAGCTCCTCGACAGGGGGCGGCACTGAAGCTTTCTTT
many	-	TRBV29-1	TRBJ1-2	CSVPGGGRYGYTF	TGCAGCGTGCCTGGTGGGGGGCGTTATGGCTACACCTTC
few	TRBD2	TRBV5-1	TRBJ2-1	CASSVTSGGPNEQFF	TGCGCCAGCAGCGTGACTAGCGGGGGGCCCAATGAGCAGTTCTTC
-	-	TRBV5-1	TRBJ2-7	CASSWASGGIVVYEQYF	TGCGCCAGCAGCTGGGCCTCTGGCGGGATCGTGGTTTACGAGCAGTACTTC
-	TRBD2	TRBV4-1	TRBJ2-1	CTSSQRGLAGNEQFF	TGCACCAGCAGCCAAAGAGGACTAGCGGGCAATGAGCAGTTCTTC
once	TRBD1	TRBV4-1	TRBJ1-5	CASSQGDRGSQPQHF	TGCGCCAGCAGCCAAGGGGACAGAGGGAGTCAGCCCCAGCATTTT
few	TRBD1	TRBV24-1	TRBJ2-1	CATSDLGTEQFF	TGTGCCACCAGTGATTTGGGGACAGAACAGTTCTTC
few	TRBD2	TRBV20-1	TRBJ2-3	CSATVLVAGANLVGIDTQYF	TGCAGTGCCACCGTCCTCGTAGCGGGGGCCAACTTAGTGGGGATAGATACGCAGTATTTT
few	-	TRBV25-1	TRBJ1-2	CASSPDSGSYGYTF	TGTGCCAGCAGTCCGGACTCCGGGAGCTATGGCTACACCTTC
-	-	TRBV6-5	TRBJ2-5	CASSYSFKSQETQYF	TGTGCCAGCAGTTACTCGTTTAAGTCCCAAGAGACCCAGTACTTC
-	-	TRBV4-2	TRBJ2-3	CASSQDGAPALYF	TGTGCCAGCAGCCAAGATGGGGCCCCTGCTTTGTATTTT
-	-	TRBV10-3	TRBJ2-1	CAISVSNNEQFF	TGTGCCATCAGTGTAAGCAACAATGAGCAGTTCTTC
few	-	TRBV12-3/TRBV12-4	TRBJ2-5	CASSLAVITQETQYF	TGTGCCAGCAGTTTAGCGGTCATAACACAAGAGACCCAGTACTTC
few	TRBD2	TRBV20-1	TRBJ2-5	CSAAGTSGQQETQYF	TGCAGTGCAGCAGGGACTAGCGGGCAACAAGAGACCCAGTACTTC
-	-	TRBV2	TRBJ2-3	CASRGGNSTDMQYF	TGTGCCAGCAGAGGCGGCAACAGCACAGATATGCAGTATTTT
few	-	TRBV15	TRBJ1-1	CATSPPGIFMNTEAFF	TGTGCCACCAGCCCCCCGGGGATCTTCATGAACACTGAAGCTTTCTTT
many	-	TRBV28	TRBJ2-3	CASSLAFPDTQYF	TGTGCCAGCAGTCTGGCTTTCCCAGATACGCAGTATTTT
few	-	TRBV7-2	TRBJ1-2	CASSLVSHTGGRDGYTF	TGTGCCAGCAGCTTAGTTTCCCATACGGGAGGAAGGGATGGCTACACCTTC
few	-	TRBV6-5	TRBJ2-7	CASSYLVTVYEQYF	TGTGCCAGCAGTTACTTGGTTACAGTCTACGAGCAGTACTTC
-	-	TRBV20-1	TRBJ2-5	CSASSWAGSAQETQYF	TGCAGTGCTAGTTCGTGGGCGGGCAGCGCCCAAGAGACCCAGTACTTC
few	-	TRBV20-1	TRBJ1-6	CSASLRVSPLHF	TGCAGTGCTAGTCTGAGGGTTTCACCCCTCCACTTT
-	-	TRBV6-1	TRBJ1-4	CASSGPGSATNEKLFF	TGTGCCAGCAGTGGTCCAGGGAGTGCAACTAATGAAAAACTGTTTTTT
-	TRBD1	TRBV20-1	TRBJ1-4	CSAQSPAGGEKLFF	TGCAGTGCCCAAAGCCCCGCAGGGGGCGAAAAACTGTTTTTT
many	-	TRBV10-3	TRBJ1-2	CAISESGTFYGYTF	TGTGCCATCAGTGAGTCGGGGACATTCTATGGCTACACCTTC
few	-	TRBV13	TRBJ2-3	CASSLLGSRGSTDTQYF	TGTGCCAGCAGCTTATTAGGTTCGCGGGGATCCACAGATACGCAGTATTTT
few	-	TRBV25-1	TRBJ2-7	CASSESPQGKDHEQYF	TGTGCCAGCAGTGAATCCCCCCAGGGAAAGGACCACGAGCAGTACTTC